A single sample is the source of the 27 T cell receptor beta chains below, sequenced in a study of siplizumab effects on memory and regulatory T cells. Method: immunoSEQ multiplex PCR; TCRdb's copy keeps in-frame clones and lacks some. The sample has over 100,000 clones, roughly 93% seen once. The sample taken for sequencing was non-Treg CD4+ T cells sorted from blood. These receptors came from a human donor in good health.

The rearrangement uses TRBV18 and TRBJ2-7, with D possibly being TRBD1 (6 bases). This CDR3 comprises 14 residues. The germline gives CDR1 KGHSH, CDR2 LQKENI. The germline V and J ends were trimmed by 6 bases and 1 base, with 13 bases remaining between them. The CDR3 is CASSSGRGSYEQYF. CDR3 in DNA: TGTGCCAGCTCTTCCGGCAGGGGATCCTACGAGCAGTACTTC.

The table lists this clone with a count of one. This chain joins TRBV5-1 and TRBJ1-6; D is possibly TRBD1 (6 bases). In germline, CDR1 is SGHRS, CDR2 YFSETQ. V was clipped by 4 bases and J by 4 bases, with 12 bases between them. The CDR3 totals 15 residues. The CDR3 reads CASSERTEYNSPLHF. As DNA, the CDR3 is TGCGCCAGCAGCGAAAGGACAGAATATAATTCACCCCTCCACTTT.

The J gene is TRBJ1-2, the V gene TRBV15, with D possibly TRBD1 on 5 matching bases. The CDR3 length is 18 residues. V was trimmed by 4 bases and J by 4 bases, leaving 25 bases between them. Germline lookup yields CDR1 LNHNV and CDR2 YYDKDF (reference sequence). Written as DNA, the CDR3 is TGTGCCACCAGCATAACCCCGGGGGAGTCCCGGATATTCTATGGCTACACCTTC. This codes for CATSITPGESRIFYGYTF.

V is TRBV19 and J is TRBJ1-4; 7 nucleotides align to TRBD1. CDR1 LNHDA and CDR2 SQIVND come from the germline V gene (reference sequence). Germline trimming cut 5 bases from V and 5 bases from J; bases unmatched to any gene: 8. This CDR3 contains 15 residues. CDR3 sequence reads: CASSFYGTANEKLFF. The DNA for the CDR3 is TGTGCCAGTAGTTTCTATGGGACAGCGAATGAAAAACTGTTTTTT.

The CDR3 sequence is CASRRSSGTDTQYF. Written as DNA, the CDR3 is TGTGCCAGCAGGCGGTCTAGCGGCACAGATACGCAGTATTTT. The chain recombines TRBV9 with TRBJ2-3, with D possibly being TRBD2 (6 bases). This CDR3 comprises 14 residues. V dropped 5 bases and J dropped 1 base, with 11 bases sitting between them. Germline assignment: CDR1 SGDLS and CDR2 YYNGEE.

This sequence joins TRBV6-5 and TRBJ1-1; D is ambiguous. V lost 6 bases to trimming and J lost 4 bases, with 15 bases between them. This CDR3 comprises 14 residues. The germline V gene encodes CDR1 MNHEY and CDR2 SVGAGI. The CDR3 reads CASRLTSGGTEAFF. CDR3 in DNA: TGTGCCAGCAGACTAACGAGTGGTGGCACTGAAGCTTTCTTT.

The chain links TRBV28 to TRBJ1-6; perhaps TRBD1 as D (6 bases). V shed 10 bases and J shed 5 bases, with 18 bases lying between them. The CDR3 runs 15 residues. The germline CDR1 and CDR2 sequences are MDHEN and SYDVKM. The CDR3 DNA reads as TGTGCCACCCTAGGCCAGGGGTTGGATAATTCACCCCTCCACTTT. Translated: CATLGQGLDNSPLHF.

This clone occurred once. The rearrangement uses TRBV28 and TRBJ1-1; the D gene is possibly TRBD1 (5 bases). Germline V gene sequence: CDR1 MDHEN, CDR2 SYDVKM. The CDR3 covers 14 residues. Trimming pared 4 bases from V and 1 base from J, leaving 10 bases between. The CDR3 loop reads CASSSQGPNTEAFF. The CDR3 bases are TGTGCCAGCAGTTCCCAGGGTCCGAACACTGAAGCTTTCTTT. The whole variable domain, remainder taken from reference TRBV28 and TRBJ1-1, is DVKVTQSSRYLVKRTGEKVFLECVQDMDHENMFWYRQDPGLGLRLIYFSYDVKMKEKGDIPEGYSVSREKKERFSLILESASTNQTSMYLCASSSQGPNTEAFFGQGTRLTVV.

The V gene is TRBV10-3, the J gene TRBJ2-7; perhaps TRBD1 as D (5 bases). This CDR3 contains 15 residues. V was pared by 3 bases and J by 3 bases, with 15 bases between. The germline gives CDR1 ENHRY, CDR2 SYGVKD. In DNA, the CDR3 is TGTGCCATCAGTGAATCGCAGGGAAGGGTCTACGAGCAGTACTTC. Protein product: CAISESQGRVYEQYF.

The chain carries TRBV6-1 and TRBJ2-5; the D gene is possibly TRBD1 (6 bases). CDR3 length equals 13 residues. Germline assignment: CDR1 MNHNS and CDR2 SASEGT. V was clipped by 7 bases and J by 2 bases, with 11 bases between them. CDR3 in DNA: TGTGCCAGCAACAGGGTGGGTCAAGAGACCCAGTACTTC. It specifies CASNRVGQETQYF.

The chain joins TRBV7-2 to TRBJ1-2; no reliable D call. Per the germline V gene, CDR1 is SGHTA and CDR2 is FQGNSA. The CDR3 is made up of 15 amino acids. The ends were cut back, 1 base at V and 8 bases at J, with 17 bases in the middle. The DNA of the CDR3 is TGTGCCAGCAGCTTAGGATATAGGTCATCAAGGGGCTACACCTTC. Its protein is CASSLGYRSSRGYTF.

In DNA form, the CDR3 reads TGCGCCAGCAGCTTGAGCGGGGGGGCCCCCGGGGAGCTGTTTTTT. Protein: CASSLSGGAPGELFF. The chain couples TRBV5-1 to TRBJ2-2; TRBD2 aligns across 10 bases. J gave up 6 bases and V 1 base, and 3 bases lay outside the gene matches. This CDR3 is built from 15 residues. Per the germline V gene, CDR1 is SGHRS and CDR2 is YFSETQ.

The gene calls are TRBV5-1 and TRBJ2-3; 8 bases match TRBD2. The CDR3 sequence is 14 residues long. The V gene's germline CDR1 is SGHRS and CDR2 YFSETQ. The J segment lost 2 bases and the V segment lost 4 bases, leaving 3 bases of the junction unmatched. DNA for the CDR3: TGCGCCAGCAGCCTCGGGGGGGTCACAGATACGCAGTATTTT. The encoded protein is CASSLGGVTDTQYF.

The rearrangement joins TRBV12-5 to TRBJ2-7; tentatively, D is TRBD2 (7 bases). The length of the CDR3 is 13 residues. In germline, CDR1 is LGHNT, CDR2 FRNRAP. The V gene lost 2 bases and the J gene lost 5 bases, with 10 bases spanning the gap. This chain's CDR3 is CASGLLGGDEQYF. In DNA form, the CDR3 reads TGTGCTAGTGGTTTGTTAGGGGGGGACGAGCAGTACTTC.

J is TRBJ1-2 and V is TRBV30; D gene unclear. Trimming stripped 4 bases from V and 6 bases from J, with 18 bases between. Germline CDR1 is GTSNPN and CDR2 is SVGIG (reference sequence). The CDR3 totals 14 residues. The CDR3 reads CAWTTTGPWDGYTF. DNA for the CDR3: TGTGCCTGGACGACCACCGGGCCGTGGGATGGCTACACCTTC.

The chain uses TRBV5-1 and TRBJ2-1; 10 bases are shared with TRBD1. The CDR3 spans 15 residues. CDR1 and CDR2 (germline): SGHRS, YFSETQ. V shed 0 bases, J shed 6 bases, and the junction held 3 bases outside the gene matches. The CDR3 loop is CASSLGTGGINEQFF. The CDR3 region has the DNA TGCGCCAGCAGCTTGGGGACAGGGGGGATCAATGAGCAGTTCTTC.

The chain carries TRBV7-3 and TRBJ2-7; TRBD1 aligns across 7 bases. Germline trimming cut 5 bases from V and 6 bases from J; bases unmatched to any gene: 13. This CDR3 region has 15 residues. Germline V gives CDR1 SGHTA, CDR2 FQGTGA. The CDR3, as DNA: TGTGCCAGCAGCAAGACAGGGAACCGCCTATCCGAGCAGTACTTC. Amino acids: CASSKTGNRLSEQYF.

Here the CDR3 DNA reads TGCGCCAGCAGCAGCGGGGAGACCTACAATGAGCAGTTCTTC. Translating gives CASSSGETYNEQFF. V gene TRBV5-1 combines with J gene TRBJ2-1; 7 nucleotides match TRBD2. This CDR3 is 14 amino acids long. V shed 4 bases and J 2 bases; nucleotides not matched to a gene: 3. Germline assignment: CDR1 SGHRS and CDR2 YFSETQ.

The V call is TRBV28, the J call TRBJ1-1; tentative D call: TRBD1 (6 bases). Trimming left V 2 bases short and J 4 bases short, with 11 bases between. This CDR3 has 14 residues. CDR1 and CDR2 from the germline V gene are MDHEN and SYDVKM. The CDR3 loop is CASSLKQGVTEAFF. The CDR3 bases are TGTGCCAGCAGTTTAAAACAGGGAGTCACTGAAGCTTTCTTT.

This clone appeared a single time. The chain recombines TRBV7-5 with TRBJ1-1. TRBV7-5 is a known pseudogene. This CDR3 comprises 15 residues. In DNA form, the CDR3 reads TGTGTCAGAGGATATTCCGGGATCCCTCCCGAGGGAGCTTTCTTT. Amino acids: CVRGYSGIPPEGAFF.

CDR3 protein: CSAFVTEQFF. CDR3 bases: TGCAGTGCCTTTGTAACTGAGCAGTTCTTC. The chain uses TRBV20-1 and TRBJ2-1; no definite D call. Trimming shortened V by 6 bases and J by 9 bases, and 9 bases separated the two germline ends. Germline-derived CDR1 and CDR2 are DFQATT and SNEGSKA (reference sequence). This CDR3 has 10 residues.

The rearrangement uses TRBV2 and TRBJ2-1, with 8 bases that match TRBD1. CDR1 and CDR2 from the germline V gene are SNHLY and FYNNEI. This CDR3 region has 14 residues. Trimming at V came to 7 bases and at J to 5 bases, leaving 7 bases not matched to a gene. CDR3 sequence reads: CASKPGQVNNEQFF. CDR3 bases: TGTGCCAGCAAACCGGGACAGGTGAACAATGAGCAGTTCTTC.

The chain couples TRBV5-1 to TRBJ1-2; 7 nucleotides line up with TRBD1. The germline CDR1 and CDR2 sequences are SGHRS and YFSETQ. Trimming removed 3 bases from V and 2 bases from J; junction bases left unmatched: 7. The CDR3 is made up of 15 amino acids. The CDR3 sequence is CASSSGRGSNYGYTF. The CDR3 coding sequence is TGCGCCAGCAGCTCCGGCAGGGGGTCGAACTATGGCTACACCTTC.

This chain joins TRBV27 and TRBJ1-5, with D hard to call. This CDR3 has 16 residues. Trimming took off 5 bases at V and 1 base at J, with 15 bases between the two ends. CDR1 and CDR2 (germline): MNHEY, SMNVEV (reference sequence). CDR3 region: CASSIQPGPSNQPQHF. DNA for the CDR3: TGTGCCAGCAGTATACAACCCGGGCCCAGCAATCAGCCCCAGCATTTT.

This clone turned up a few times. The chain recombines TRBV2 with TRBJ1-6, with 10 bases matching TRBD1. From germline, CDR1 is SNHLY and CDR2 FYNNEI. CDR3 length: 14 residues. With 8 bases clipped from V and 14 bases from J, the junction kept 12 bases outside the gene matches. The CDR3 DNA reads as TGTGCCAGCGTGCCGGGGACAGGGGCTCTGACCCTCCACTTT. Translated: CASVPGTGALTLHF.

The rearrangement uses TRBV5-1 and TRBJ2-5; D remains ambiguous. The germline V and J ends were trimmed by 2 bases and 1 base, with 0 bases remaining between them. The CDR3 consists of 11 residues. Germline CDR1 is SGHRS and CDR2 is YFSETQ. Here the CDR3 reads CASSFQETQYF. The CDR3 DNA sequence: TGCGCCAGCAGCTTCCAAGAGACCCAGTACTTC.

A single count supports this clone. The chain employs TRBV23-1 and TRBJ2-7, with D hard to call. TRBV23-1 is treated as an ORF (open reading frame) with a function not yet certain. The length of the CDR3 is 16 residues. V was trimmed by 4 bases and J by 6 bases, leaving 22 bases between them. The CDR3 DNA sequence: TGCGCCAGCAGTCTGTCGGGTCGGTTCTTGGGCTCCGAGCAGTACTTC. Translating it yields CASSLSGRFLGSEQYF.